These 2 T cell receptor beta chains share one sample of origin, sequenced in a study of tissue T cells after allogeneic stem cell transplantation. The data were produced by immunoSEQ multiplex PCR, yet TCRdb's version contains in-frame clones alone and is incomplete. Of about 22,000 clones detected, 72% appear once; the ten largest clones hold under 0.75%. The specimen was spleen. These receptors were obtained from a female BALB/c mouse in good health. This mouse strain has H2-d as its MHC haplotype.

This clone was found once. The gene names here belong to mouse. The CDR3 end falls 1 residue outside the read, so it is completed with the germline J gene. The chain links TRBV5 to TRBJ1-5; unclear D gene. The CDR3 totals 15 residues. Trimming left V 1 base short and J 0 bases short, with 7 bases between. Germline V CDR1 and CDR2: LGHNA, YNLKQL (reference sequence). Partial CDR3 DNA: TGTGCCAGCAGCCAAGTCGCATATAACAACCAGGCTCCGCTT. Amino acid sequence: CASSQVAYNNQAPL. The CDR3 reads in full as CASSQVAYNNQAPLF.

This clone turned up a few times. Gene names are mouse gene names. The CDR3 goes on 1 residue after the read ends, and that part is filled in from the germline J gene. The V call is TRBV29, the J call TRBJ1-2, with TRBD1 identical over 7 bases. The CDR3 totals 14 residues. CDR1 is MSHET, CDR2 SYDVDS, per germline. Germline trimming cut 0 bases from V and 4 bases from J; bases unmatched to any gene: 2. The CDR3 sequence is CASSLSRGLSDYTF. The sequenced part of the CDR3 DNA is TGTGCTAGCAGTTTATCGAGGGGGCTCTCCGACTACACC.